The T cell receptor beta chain under discussion was sequenced for a study of low-dose radiotherapy and immunotherapy resistance in tumors. In the study overall: The fractionation for Cohort 1 was 0.5 Gy per fraction every 2 weeks, totaling 6.5 Gy. Intravenous ipilimumab 1 mg/kg every six weeks was given with nivolumab 240 mg every two weeks.

This sample's time point: before trial treatment. As their treatment, donors received nivolumab, ipilimumab, aspirin, low-dose cyclophosphamide and low-dose radiotherapy. Alpha and beta chains were covered, as first-strand cDNA relied on TRAV- and TRBV-specific primers. The authors ran 20 PCR cycles to amplify TCRs with a constant-region primer and V-primer adapter. Amplification of the isolated mRNA used in vitro transcription. TCRdb reprocessed the reads via MiXCR and lists one record per CDR3 protein. In the table there are about 39,000 distinct CDR3 sequences, 31% of which are singletons. V shed 0 bases and J shed 0 bases, with 13 bases lying between them. The CDR3 has 16 residues. Per the germline V gene, CDR1 is DFQATT and CDR2 is SNEGSKA (reference sequence). There are many counts of this clonotype.

The sequence was obtained from a male donor with gallbladder cancer. The sequencing used PBMCs, collected before treatment. The rearrangement uses TRBV20-1 and TRBJ2-3; possibly TRBD2 for D (6 bases). The CDR3 DNA sequence: TGCAGTGCTAGAGATCCCATCCGGGAGAGCACAGATACGCAGTATTTT. This sequence encodes CSARDPIRESTDTQYF.